Following are 21 T cell receptor beta chains from one sample sequenced in a study of blood T cell repertoires in COVID-19. Produced via immunoSEQ multiplex PCR; TCRdb's table is partial and in-frame only. The sample comprises 200,000 to 250,000 clones, around 84% of which are singletons, and approximately 3.2% rests with the top ten. Sequencing was done on a sample of peripheral blood. These TCRs come from a woman aged 18-30 years with acute or convalescent COVID-19.

A word on this clone: The same CDR3 can be traced to other DNA sequences in this sample. The chain couples TRBV5-1 to TRBJ2-1; 12 positions match TRBD2. Losses at the gene ends were 0 bases for V and 6 bases for J; bases not matched to a gene: 1. Germline V gene data show CDR1 as SGHRS and CDR2 as YFSETQ. This CDR3 comprises 15 residues. The CDR3 spells CASSLGLAGVNEQFF. CDR3 DNA: TGCGCCAGCAGCTTGGGACTAGCGGGAGTCAATGAGCAGTTCTTC.

The chain couples TRBV25-1 to TRBJ2-5; D remains ambiguous. The V gene lost 3 bases and the J gene lost 0 bases, with 11 bases spanning the gap. The V gene's germline CDR1 is MGHDK and CDR2 SYGVNS. CDR3 length equals 15 residues. CDR3 in DNA: TGTGCCAGCAGTGATAACTCCCGGTACCAAGAGACCCAGTACTTC. It yields the protein CASSDNSRYQETQYF.

This chain links TRBV29-1 with TRBJ2-1; weak D call: TRBD2 (5 bases). The CDR3 contains 15 residues. From germline, CDR1 is SQVTM and CDR2 ANQGSEA. The V gene lost 1 base and the J gene lost 8 bases, with 18 bases spanning the gap. DNA for the CDR3: TGCAGCGTTGAAGGAGGGCCAATCCGCTCCGATGAGCAGTTCTTC. This codes for CSVEGGPIRSDEQFF.

The CDR3 coding sequence is TGCGCCAGCAGCCAAGAGGCCATCCAATTCGCCTACGAGCAGTACTTC. It codes for CASSQEAIQFAYEQYF. The chain carries TRBV4-3 and TRBJ2-7; no reliable D call. Germline V gene data show CDR1 as LGHNA and CDR2 as YSLEER. Trimming took off 0 bases at V and 2 bases at J, with 14 bases between the two ends. The CDR3 covers 16 residues.

The rearrangement uses TRBV6-5 and TRBJ2-2; possible D gene TRBD2, 6 bases. The CDR3 is made up of 12 amino acids. V was shortened by 2 bases and J by 9 bases, with 7 bases between the two germline ends. Germline CDR1 and CDR2: MNHEY and SVGAGI. In DNA form, the CDR3 reads TGTGCCAGCAGTTACGGGGGGTGGGAGCTGTTTTTT. This gives the protein CASSYGGWELFF.

The chain joins TRBV11-2 to TRBJ2-5; 10 positions match TRBD2. Germline V gene data show CDR1 as SGHAT and CDR2 as FQNNGV. This CDR3 is built from 14 residues. V trimming: 5 bases; J trimming: 3 bases; junction bases outside the gene matches: 3. CDR3 sequence reads: CASSLAGAKETQYF. In DNA, the CDR3 is TGTGCCAGCAGCCTAGCGGGAGCGAAAGAGACCCAGTACTTC.

V is TRBV28 and J is TRBJ2-5; weak D call: TRBD1 (5 bases). This CDR3 contains 16 residues. The V gene lost 5 bases and the J gene lost 2 bases, with 18 bases spanning the gap. Germline V gene data show CDR1 as MDHEN and CDR2 as SYDVKM. CDR3 region: CASSSASRQGQETQYF. In DNA, the CDR3 is TGTGCCAGCAGTAGCGCTTCCAGGCAGGGTCAAGAGACCCAGTACTTC.

This chain connects TRBV6-4 to TRBJ2-1, with 7 bases matching TRBD2. The CDR3 totals 14 residues. Unmatched junction bases numbered 9, after V lost 5 bases and J lost 8 bases. CDR1 is MRHNA, CDR2 SNTAGT, per germline. In DNA, the CDR3 is TGTGCCAGCAGTCGCGGGGGTAGCAGCGATGAGCAGTTCTTC. As protein: CASSRGGSSDEQFF.

The chain carries TRBV7-2 and TRBJ2-2; D is perhaps TRBD1 (5 bases). CDR1 and CDR2 (germline): SGHTA, FQGNSA. The CDR3 contains 17 residues. Trimming pared 3 bases from V and 0 bases from J, leaving 14 bases between. CDR3 loop: CASSFGHPNSNTGELFF. The CDR3 region has the DNA TGTGCCAGCAGCTTCGGACATCCTAATTCGAACACCGGGGAGCTGTTTTTT.

This clone showed up just a few times. The chain employs TRBV30 and TRBJ2-3; D possibly corresponds to TRBD2 (7 bases). Trimming stripped 3 bases from V and 3 bases from J, with 10 bases between. This CDR3 has 13 residues. The germline V gene has CDR1 GTSNPN and CDR2 SVGIG (reference sequence). The CDR3 loop reads CAWRQGGTDTQYF. DNA of the CDR3: TGTGCCTGGAGACAGGGAGGGACAGATACGCAGTATTTT.

This CDR3 is CASFRQGQETQYF. For the CDR3, the DNA is TGTGCCAGCTTCCGGCAGGGACAAGAGACCCAGTACTTC. The chain links TRBV12-3 or TRBV12-4 to TRBJ2-5; maybe TRBD1 (5 bases). Trimming stripped 8 bases from V and 2 bases from J, with 12 bases between. The CDR3 extends over 13 amino acids.

The chain links TRBV20-1 to TRBJ1-2; possible D gene TRBD1, 5 bases. CDR3 size: 13 residues. Germline CDR1 is DFQATT and CDR2 is SNEGSKA (reference sequence). V lost 3 bases, J lost 4 bases, and 12 bases lay in between. The CDR3 region is CSASEAQGYGYTF. The CDR3 DNA follows: TGCAGTGCTAGTGAGGCGCAGGGCTATGGCTACACCTTC.

The chain has TRBV21-1 and TRBJ1-2; the table's D call of TRBD1 was not tested on the DNA. TRBV21-1 is shown as a pseudogene. The CDR3 loop spans 16 amino acids. The CDR3 sequence: CASSKGTGVANYGYTF. The CDR3 bases are TGTGCCAGCAGCAAGGGGACAGGGGTCGCTAACTATGGCTACACCTTC.

The chain uses TRBV5-6 and TRBJ2-7, with 9 nucleotides matching TRBD2. The V segment lost 0 bases and the J segment 3 bases; nucleotides outside the gene matches: 4. Germline values: CDR1 SGHDT, CDR2 YYEEEE. CDR3 length equals 15 residues. The chain's CDR3 is CASSLVLAGIYEQYF. The DNA of the CDR3 is TGTGCCAGCAGCTTGGTCCTAGCGGGAATCTACGAGCAGTACTTC.

With respect to this clone: Distinct nucleotide sequences in the sample also encode this CDR3. The chain links TRBV5-1 to TRBJ2-7, with D maybe TRBD2 (5 bases). The CDR3 spans 13 residues. CDR1 is SGHRS and CDR2 is YFSETQ in the germline V gene. The V end lost 2 bases, the J end lost 2 bases, and 8 bases lay between the germline ends. In DNA form, the CDR3 reads TGCGCCAGCAGCTTAGCCGGGACCTACGAGCAGTACTTC. Protein product: CASSLAGTYEQYF.

This clone was recorded only once. V usage is TRBV7-8 and J usage is TRBJ2-1, with 9 bases that match TRBD2. In germline, CDR1 is SGHVS, CDR2 FQNEAQ. Trimming cost V 1 base and J 2 bases; bases outside gene matches: 0. The CDR3 loop spans 15 amino acids. Written as DNA, the CDR3 is TGTGCCAGCAGCTTAGTAGCGGGGGCCTACAATGAGCAGTTCTTC. This codes for CASSLVAGAYNEQFF.

This clone has a handful of counts. The chain joins TRBV19 to TRBJ1-4; the match to TRBD1 covers 8 bases. Per the germline V gene, CDR1 is LNHDA and CDR2 is SQIVND (reference sequence). The CDR3 spans 13 residues. V gave up 5 bases and J gave up 7 bases; unmatched junction bases: 3. CDR3 residues: CASSRQGFEKLFF. CDR3 nucleotides: TGTGCCAGTAGTCGACAGGGGTTTGAAAAACTGTTTTTT.

The chain has TRBV6-1 and TRBJ1-2; a possible D gene is TRBD1 (5 bases). Germline V lookup: CDR1 MNHNS, CDR2 SASEGT. V was cut by 2 bases and J by 0 bases, with 13 bases left in between. This CDR3 is 16 amino acids long. The CDR3 DNA sequence: TGTGCCAGCAGTGAATGGGGCACCCTCTCTAACTATGGCTACACCTTC. This translates into CASSEWGTLSNYGYTF.

The genes are TRBV4-3 and TRBJ1-5; 8 bases are shared with TRBD1. The length of the CDR3 is 15 residues. CDR1 is LGHNA, CDR2 YSLEER, per germline. The ends lost 0 bases at V and 9 bases at J; junction bases unmatched: 7. The CDR3: CASSQDRQGIMPQHF. The CDR3 coding sequence is TGCGCCAGCAGCCAAGACCGACAGGGGATTATGCCCCAGCATTTT.

The chain couples TRBV7-9 to TRBJ2-5; D is uncertain. The CDR3 consists of 13 residues. Germline values: CDR1 SEHNR, CDR2 FQNEAQ (reference sequence). Trimming shortened V by 5 bases and J by 4 bases, and 11 bases separated the two germline ends. This chain's CDR3 is CASSERQGETQYF. The CDR3 DNA reads TGTGCCAGCAGCGAACGACAAGGAGAGACCCAGTACTTC.

The chain is built from TRBV7-2 and TRBJ2-1; 13 nucleotides match TRBD2. The CDR3 runs 15 residues. The V segment lost 5 bases and the J segment 6 bases; nucleotides outside the gene matches: 4. Germline V gene lookup returns CDR1 SGHTA and CDR2 FQGNSA. CDR3 in DNA: TGTGCCAGCAGCCGCGGGACTAGCGGGACCAATGAGCAGTTCTTC. It encodes CASSRGTSGTNEQFF.